Following are 17 T cell receptor beta chains from one sample sequenced in a study of early T cells in non-severe SARS-CoV-2 infection. Each CDR3 protein is one row after TCRdb ran MiXCR on the 5' RACE reads. The sample lists 100,000 to 120,000 distinct CDR3 sequences, roughly 13% occurring once. Sequenced here: whole blood, sampled at baseline. These receptors were taken from an adult who was a healthcare worker with PCR-confirmed SARS-CoV-2 infection or an uninfected control (not recorded which).

Remarks on this clonotype: The final CDR3 position lacks the conserved phenylalanine or tryptophan, pointing to a likely read error. This sequence joins TRBV7-6 and TRBJ2-7; tentative D call: TRBD2 (6 bases). The CDR3 runs to 13 residues. The V gene's germline CDR1 is SGHVS and CDR2 FNYEAQ. V was clipped by 5 bases and J by 3 bases, with 11 bases between them. The CDR3 DNA follows: TGTGCCAGCAGCGCGGGACCGAACTACGAGCAGTACTAC. Translated: CASSAGPNYEQYY.

The chain links TRBV20-1 to TRBJ1-2; D is undetermined. In germline, CDR1 is DFQATT, CDR2 SNEGSKA (reference sequence). CDR3 size: 18 residues. Trimming left V 0 bases short and J 1 base short, with 21 bases between. This CDR3 reads CSARDRNRLRTSNYGYTF. The CDR3 DNA sequence: TGCAGTGCTAGAGACCGCAACCGGTTGAGGACCAGTAACTATGGCTACACCTTC.

In its sample, this clonotype was seen many times. Sequence at one end of the junction differs from germline and may be a read error. The chain has TRBV5-1 and TRBJ2-5; D unresolved. Germline CDR1 and CDR2: SGHRS and YFSETQ. The CDR3 is made up of 12 amino acids. The CDR3 region has the DNA TGTGCCAGCAGCTTATCCCAAGAGACCCAGTACTTC. This translates into CASSLSQETQYF.

There are many counts of this clonotype. The chain uses TRBV9 and TRBJ1-1, with 8 bases lining up with TRBD1. Per germline, CDR1 SGDLS and CDR2 YYNGEE. V gave up 4 bases and J gave up 8 bases; unmatched junction bases: 7. This CDR3 region has 13 residues. CDR3 protein: CASSSRTGTEAFF. DNA for the CDR3: TGTGCCAGCAGCTCAAGGACAGGGACCGAAGCTTTCTTT.

In its sample, this clonotype was seen once. V gene TRBV10-3 combines with J gene TRBJ1-6; TRBD1 might be the D (5 bases). CDR1 is ENHRY and CDR2 is SYGVKD in the germline V gene. The ends were cut back, 2 bases at V and 6 bases at J, with 11 bases in the middle. This CDR3 is built from 15 residues. As DNA, the CDR3 is TGTGCCATCAGTGAGCCCGGGACGCCTAATTCACCCCTCCACTTT. It is translated as CAISEPGTPNSPLHF.

The V gene is TRBV4-1, the J gene TRBJ2-2; D ambiguous. Germline CDR1 reads MGHRA; CDR2 reads YSYEKL. The V and J ends lost 1 base and 0 bases respectively, with 9 bases between them. This CDR3 has 16 residues. The CDR3 loop reads CASSQVSQSNTGELFF. DNA for the CDR3: TGCGCCAGCAGCCAAGTTTCACAGTCGAACACCGGGGAGCTGTTTTTT.

To note about this clonotype: A much larger clone differs by one base, so this may be a read error. The chain links TRBV11-2 to TRBJ2-2, with unresolved D. CDR1 and CDR2 (germline): SGHAT, FQNNGV. V was pared by 7 bases and J by 13 bases, with 13 bases between. This CDR3 comprises 11 residues. The CDR3: CASILTATLFF. As DNA, the CDR3 is TGTGCCAGCATCTTGACTGCTACGCTGTTTTTT.

This chain joins TRBV4-1 and TRBJ2-7, with D tentatively TRBD2 (6 bases). CDR1 is MGHRA, CDR2 YSYEKL, per germline. The CDR3 totals 15 residues. The V and J ends lost 2 bases and 2 bases respectively, with 13 bases between them. DNA for the CDR3: TGCGCCAGCAGCCAAAAAGCGGGTCAAGCCTACGAGCAGTACTTC. The encoded protein is CASSQKAGQAYEQYF.

This clonotype was seen at least ten times. This chain connects TRBV7-9 to TRBJ1-2; D might be TRBD1 (5 bases). The V gene lost 2 bases and the J gene lost 6 bases, with 7 bases spanning the gap. Per the germline V gene, CDR1 is SEHNR and CDR2 is FQNEAQ (reference sequence). The CDR3 is 12 residues long. This CDR3 reads CASSLSGNGYTF. As DNA, the CDR3 is TGTGCCAGCAGCTTATCAGGGAATGGCTACACCTTC.

The J gene is TRBJ2-2, the V gene TRBV10-2; weak D call: TRBD2 (6 bases). CDR3 length: 15 amino acids. Trimming cost V 4 bases and J 2 bases, with 11 bases left between them. Looked up from germline, CDR1 is WSHSY and CDR2 is SAAADI. CDR3: CASSGSGTNTGELFF. The DNA for the CDR3 is TGCGCCAGCAGTGGTAGCGGAACTAACACCGGGGAGCTGTTTTTT.

This clonotype showed up just a few times. The gene calls are TRBV7-8 and TRBJ2-7; the D is unclear. Trimming stripped 1 base from V and 0 bases from J, with 13 bases between. CDR3 length equals 16 residues. The germline CDR1 and CDR2 sequences are SGHVS and FQNEAQ. The CDR3 sequence is CASSLDTGLISYEQYF. In nucleotides, the CDR3 is TGTGCCAGCAGCTTAGATACCGGGCTAATCTCCTACGAGCAGTACTTC.

A few counts support this clonotype. V gene TRBV27 combines with J gene TRBJ2-7; perhaps D is TRBD1 or TRBD2 (5 bases each). Germline V gives CDR1 MNHEY, CDR2 SMNVEV (reference sequence). The V end lost 5 bases, the J end lost 7 bases, and 18 bases lay between the germline ends. The CDR3 runs to 14 residues. The CDR3 bases are TGTGCCAGCAGTCCCGAGGGGCCCCCTTTAGAGCAGTACTTC. Translating gives CASSPEGPPLEQYF.

The chain combines TRBV20-1 with TRBJ1-5; D unclear. CDR3 length equals 13 residues. V shed 3 bases and J shed 2 bases, with 8 bases lying between them. CDR1 DFQATT and CDR2 SNEGSKA come from the germline V gene (reference sequence). Written as DNA, the CDR3 is TGCAGTGCTAGGGGAAGAGGCAATCAGCCCCAGCATTTT. It yields the protein CSARGRGNQPQHF.

The sample holds a few counts of this clonotype. The genes are TRBV2 and TRBJ2-1; D possibly corresponds to TRBD1 (5 bases). CDR1 and CDR2 (germline): SNHLY, FYNNEI. There are 14 residues in the CDR3. V was cut by 3 bases and J by 10 bases, with 16 bases left in between. In DNA, the CDR3 is TGTGCCAGCAGTGATGGGTTCAGGGCAGGAGAGCAGTTCTTC. It specifies CASSDGFRAGEQFF.

This clonotype was counted between two and nine times. J is TRBJ2-7 and V is TRBV18, with D unresolved. This CDR3 contains 15 residues. Germline-derived CDR1 and CDR2 are KGHSH and LQKENI. The ends were cut back, 2 bases at V and 0 bases at J, with 11 bases in the middle. For the CDR3, the DNA is TGTGCCAGCTCACCAATGGTAGGAAGCTCCTACGAGCAGTACTTC. Translation gives CASSPMVGSSYEQYF.

This clonotype was observed once. The chain has TRBV30 and TRBJ2-1, with 9 bases that match TRBD1. CDR3 length equals 14 residues. The V gene's germline CDR1 is GTSNPN and CDR2 SVGIG (reference sequence). The V and J ends lost 3 bases and 9 bases, in that order; junction bases with no gene match: 9. The CDR3: CAWSRGTGYTEQFF. The DNA for the CDR3 is TGTGCCTGGAGCCGCGGGACAGGGTATACTGAGCAGTTCTTC. The whole variable domain, filled in from reference TRBV30 and TRBJ2-1, reads SQTIHQWPATLVQPVGSPLSLECTVEGTSNPNLYWYRQAAGRGLQLLFYSVGIGQISSEVPQNLSASRPQDRQFILSSKKLLLSDSGFYLCAWSRGTGYTEQFFGPGTRLTVL.

This clonotype was found a few times. The rearrangement uses TRBV7-6 and TRBJ2-3; 9 bases map to TRBD2. From germline, CDR1 is SGHVS and CDR2 FNYEAQ. V trimming: 2 bases; J trimming: 4 bases; junction bases outside the gene matches: 4. This CDR3 has 15 amino acids. The CDR3 here is CASSLSAGGSDTQYF. CDR3 in DNA: TGTGCCAGCAGCTTATCGGCGGGAGGGTCAGATACGCAGTATTTT. The complete variable domain, with remaining parts taken from reference TRBV7-6 and TRBJ2-3, reads GAGVSQSPRYKVTKRGQDVALRCDPISGHVSLYWYRQALGQGPEFLTYFNYEAQQDKSGLPNDRFSAERPEGSISTLTIQRTEQRDSAMYRCASSLSAGGSDTQYFGPGTRLTVL.